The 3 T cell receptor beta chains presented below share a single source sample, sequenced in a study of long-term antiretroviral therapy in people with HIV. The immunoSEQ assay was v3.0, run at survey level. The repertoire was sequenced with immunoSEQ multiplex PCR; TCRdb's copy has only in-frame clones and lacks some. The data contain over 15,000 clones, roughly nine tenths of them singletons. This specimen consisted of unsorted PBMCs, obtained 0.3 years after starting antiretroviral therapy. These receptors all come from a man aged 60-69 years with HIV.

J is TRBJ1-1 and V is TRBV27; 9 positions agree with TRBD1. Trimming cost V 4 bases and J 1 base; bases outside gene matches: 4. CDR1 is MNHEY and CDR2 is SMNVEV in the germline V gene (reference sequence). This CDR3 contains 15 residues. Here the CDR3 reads CASSWTGDWNTEAFF. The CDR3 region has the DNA TGTGCCAGCAGTTGGACAGGGGACTGGAACACTGAAGCTTTCTTT.

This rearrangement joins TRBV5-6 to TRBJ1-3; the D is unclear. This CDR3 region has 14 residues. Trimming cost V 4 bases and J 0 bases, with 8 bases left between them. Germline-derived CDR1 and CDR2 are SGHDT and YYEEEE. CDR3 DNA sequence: TGTGCCAGCAGCGGCTGGGACTCTGGAAACACCATATATTTT. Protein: CASSGWDSGNTIYF.

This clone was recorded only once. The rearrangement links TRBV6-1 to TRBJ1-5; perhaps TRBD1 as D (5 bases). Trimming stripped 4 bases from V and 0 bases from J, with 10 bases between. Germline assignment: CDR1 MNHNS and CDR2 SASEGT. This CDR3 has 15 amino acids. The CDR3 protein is CASSGDRYSNQPQHF. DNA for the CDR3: TGTGCCAGCAGTGGAGACAGATATAGCAATCAGCCCCAGCATTTT.